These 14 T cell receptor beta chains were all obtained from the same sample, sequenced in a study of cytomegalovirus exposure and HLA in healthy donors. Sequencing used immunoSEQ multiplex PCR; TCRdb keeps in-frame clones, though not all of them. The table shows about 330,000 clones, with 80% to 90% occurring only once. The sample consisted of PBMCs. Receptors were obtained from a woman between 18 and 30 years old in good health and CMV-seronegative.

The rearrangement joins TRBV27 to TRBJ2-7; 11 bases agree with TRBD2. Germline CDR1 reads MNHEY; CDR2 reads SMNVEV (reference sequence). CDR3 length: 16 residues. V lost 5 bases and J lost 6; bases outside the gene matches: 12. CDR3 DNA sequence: TGTGCCAGCAGTGAAAATAGCGGGAGGGTCTCAGTCGAGCAGTACTTC. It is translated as CASSENSGRVSVEQYF.

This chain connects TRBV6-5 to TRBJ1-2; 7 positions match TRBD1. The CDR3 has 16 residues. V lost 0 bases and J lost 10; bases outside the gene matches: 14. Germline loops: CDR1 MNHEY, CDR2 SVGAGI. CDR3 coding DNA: TGTGCCAGCAGTTACTCGGGGACAGTGATTCCTTGGGACTACACCTTC. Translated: CASSYSGTVIPWDYTF.

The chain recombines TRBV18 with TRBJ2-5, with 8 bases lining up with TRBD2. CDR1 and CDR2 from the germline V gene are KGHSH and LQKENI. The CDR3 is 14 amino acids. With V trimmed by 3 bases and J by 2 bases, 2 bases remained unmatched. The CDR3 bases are TGTGCCAGCTCACCTAGCGGGGCACAAGAGACCCAGTACTTC. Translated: CASSPSGAQETQYF.

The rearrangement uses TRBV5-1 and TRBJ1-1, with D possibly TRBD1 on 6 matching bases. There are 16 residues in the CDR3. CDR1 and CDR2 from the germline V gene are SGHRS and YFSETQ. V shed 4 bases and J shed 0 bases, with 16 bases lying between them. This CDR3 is CASSHGTGNMNTEAFF. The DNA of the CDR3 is TGCGCCAGCAGCCACGGCACAGGGAACATGAACACTGAAGCTTTCTTT.

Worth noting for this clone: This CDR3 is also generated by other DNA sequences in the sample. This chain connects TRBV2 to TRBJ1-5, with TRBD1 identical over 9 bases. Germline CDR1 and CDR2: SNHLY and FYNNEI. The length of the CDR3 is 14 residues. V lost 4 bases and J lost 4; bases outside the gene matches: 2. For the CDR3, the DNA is TGTGCCAGCAGTGGGACAGGGGAAAATCAGCCCCAGCATTTT. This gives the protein CASSGTGENQPQHF.

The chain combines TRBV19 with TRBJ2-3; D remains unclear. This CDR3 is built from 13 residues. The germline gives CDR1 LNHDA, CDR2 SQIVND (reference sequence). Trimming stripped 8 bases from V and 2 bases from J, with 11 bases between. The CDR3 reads CASSPLYTDTQYF. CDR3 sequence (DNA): TGTGCCAGTTCTCCCTTATACACAGATACGCAGTATTTT.

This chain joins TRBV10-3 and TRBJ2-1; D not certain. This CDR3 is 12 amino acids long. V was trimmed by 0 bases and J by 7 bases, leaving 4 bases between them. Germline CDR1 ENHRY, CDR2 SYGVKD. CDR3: CAISESSNEQFF. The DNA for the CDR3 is TGTGCCATCAGTGAGTCGAGTAATGAGCAGTTCTTC.

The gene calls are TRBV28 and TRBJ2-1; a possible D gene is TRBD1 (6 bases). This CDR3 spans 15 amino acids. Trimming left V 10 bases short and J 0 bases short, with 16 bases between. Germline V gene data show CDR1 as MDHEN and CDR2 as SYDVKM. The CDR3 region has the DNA TGTGCCACCCTGGGAAGGACAGTCTCCTACAATGAGCAGTTCTTC. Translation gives CATLGRTVSYNEQFF.

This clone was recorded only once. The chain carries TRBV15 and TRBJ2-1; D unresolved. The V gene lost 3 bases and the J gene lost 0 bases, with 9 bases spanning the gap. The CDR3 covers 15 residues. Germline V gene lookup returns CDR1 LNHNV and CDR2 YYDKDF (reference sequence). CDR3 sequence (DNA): TGTGCCACCAGCAGTGGCATAAGCTCCTACAATGAGCAGTTCTTC. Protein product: CATSSGISSYNEQFF.

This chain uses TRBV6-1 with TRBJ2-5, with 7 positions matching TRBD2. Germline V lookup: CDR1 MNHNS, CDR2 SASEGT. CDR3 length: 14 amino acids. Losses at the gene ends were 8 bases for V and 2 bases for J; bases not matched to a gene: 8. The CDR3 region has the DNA TGTGCCAGCGAGTGGGTAGCGGGTCAAGAGACCCAGTACTTC. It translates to CASEWVAGQETQYF.

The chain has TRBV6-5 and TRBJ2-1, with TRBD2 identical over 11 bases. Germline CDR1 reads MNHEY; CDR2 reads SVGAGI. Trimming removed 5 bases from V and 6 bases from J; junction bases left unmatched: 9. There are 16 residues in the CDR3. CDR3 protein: CASSNYLGLAANEQFF. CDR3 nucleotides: TGTGCCAGCAGTAACTACCTGGGACTAGCGGCCAATGAGCAGTTCTTC.

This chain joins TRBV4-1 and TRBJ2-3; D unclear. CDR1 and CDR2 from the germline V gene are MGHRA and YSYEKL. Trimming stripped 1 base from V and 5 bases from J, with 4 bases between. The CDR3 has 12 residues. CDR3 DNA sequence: TGCGCCAGCAGCCAAGCCGGAGATACGCAGTATTTT. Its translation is CASSQAGDTQYF.

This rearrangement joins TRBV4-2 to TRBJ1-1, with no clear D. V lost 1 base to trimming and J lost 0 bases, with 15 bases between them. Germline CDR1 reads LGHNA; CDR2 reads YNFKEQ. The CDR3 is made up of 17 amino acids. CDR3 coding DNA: TGTGCCAGCAGCCAAGTTGAGGGCCCTAAACTGAACACTGAAGCTTTCTTT. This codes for CASSQVEGPKLNTEAFF.

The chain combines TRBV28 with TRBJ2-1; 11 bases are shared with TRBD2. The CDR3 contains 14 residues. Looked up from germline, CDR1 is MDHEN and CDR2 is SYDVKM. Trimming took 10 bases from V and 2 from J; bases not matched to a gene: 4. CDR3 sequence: CAIETSGTYNEQFF. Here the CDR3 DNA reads TGTGCCATCGAGACTAGCGGGACCTACAATGAGCAGTTCTTC.